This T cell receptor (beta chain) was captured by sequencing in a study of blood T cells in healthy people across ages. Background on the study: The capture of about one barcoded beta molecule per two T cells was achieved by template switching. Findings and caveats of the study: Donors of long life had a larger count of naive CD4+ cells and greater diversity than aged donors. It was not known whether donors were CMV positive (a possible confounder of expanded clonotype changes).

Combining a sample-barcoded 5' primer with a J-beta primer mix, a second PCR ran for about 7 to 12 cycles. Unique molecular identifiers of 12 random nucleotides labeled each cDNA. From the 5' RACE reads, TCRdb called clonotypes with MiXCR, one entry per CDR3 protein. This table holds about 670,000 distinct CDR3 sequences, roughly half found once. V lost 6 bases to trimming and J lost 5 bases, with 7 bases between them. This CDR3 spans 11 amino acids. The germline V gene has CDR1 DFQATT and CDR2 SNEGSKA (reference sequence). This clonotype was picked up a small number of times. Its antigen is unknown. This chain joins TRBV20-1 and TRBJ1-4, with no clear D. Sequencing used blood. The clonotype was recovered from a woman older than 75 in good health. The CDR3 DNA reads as TGCAGTGCGTACAGAAATGAAAAACTGTTTTTT. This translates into CSAYRNEKLFF.